This entry concerns a single T cell receptor (beta chain). Its cognate antigen is unknown. TCRdb's copy holds only in-frame clones and misses some; the assay was immunoSEQ multiplex PCR. The sample has 65,000 to 95,000 clones, around 80% seen once. The V segment lost 6 bases and the J segment 2 bases; nucleotides outside the gene matches: 5. CDR1 is SGHAT and CDR2 is FQDESV in the germline V gene (reference sequence). This CDR3 region has 15 residues. This specimen belongs to a study of T cell responses to AZD1222 COVID-19 vaccine. Findings of the study overall: Clonal diversity may have been underestimated in mostly white British donors. CD4 TCRs associated with vaccination spanned spike, dominating at 160-218 and 743-854.

The chain couples TRBV11-1 to TRBJ2-2; 8 positions match TRBD2. This TCR came from an adult in good health. Here the sequenced sample was peripheral blood, taken on day 0 of AZD1222 vaccination. The CDR3 nucleotides are TGTGCCAGCAGACCCCGGGGGGGAAACACCGGGGAGCTGTTTTTT. Its protein product is CASRPRGGNTGELFF.